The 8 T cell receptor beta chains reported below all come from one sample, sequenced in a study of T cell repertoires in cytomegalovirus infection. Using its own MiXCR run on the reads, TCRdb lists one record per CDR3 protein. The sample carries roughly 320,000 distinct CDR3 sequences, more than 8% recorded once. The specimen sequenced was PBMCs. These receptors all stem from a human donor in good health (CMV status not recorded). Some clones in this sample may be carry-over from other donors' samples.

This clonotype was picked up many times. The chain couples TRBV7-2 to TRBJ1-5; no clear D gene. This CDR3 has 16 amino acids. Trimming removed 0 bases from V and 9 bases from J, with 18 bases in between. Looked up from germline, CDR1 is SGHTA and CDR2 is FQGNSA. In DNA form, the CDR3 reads TGTGCCAGCAGCTTAGCGCCGTATAGAGGGAAAGTGCCCCAGCATTTT. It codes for CASSLAPYRGKVPQHF.

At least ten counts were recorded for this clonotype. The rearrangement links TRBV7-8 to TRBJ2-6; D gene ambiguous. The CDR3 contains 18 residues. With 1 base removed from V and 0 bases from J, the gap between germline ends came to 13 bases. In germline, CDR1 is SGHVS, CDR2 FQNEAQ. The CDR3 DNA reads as TGTGCCAGCAGCTTAGTGGCAGCAACATACTCTGGGGCCAACGTCCTGACTTTC. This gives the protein CASSLVAATYSGANVLTF.

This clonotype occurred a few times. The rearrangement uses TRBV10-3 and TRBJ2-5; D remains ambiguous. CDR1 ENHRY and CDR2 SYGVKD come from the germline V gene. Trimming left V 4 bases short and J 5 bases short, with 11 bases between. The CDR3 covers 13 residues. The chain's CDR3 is CAISGPARETQYF. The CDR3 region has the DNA TGTGCCATCAGTGGGCCGGCTCGGGAGACCCAGTACTTC.

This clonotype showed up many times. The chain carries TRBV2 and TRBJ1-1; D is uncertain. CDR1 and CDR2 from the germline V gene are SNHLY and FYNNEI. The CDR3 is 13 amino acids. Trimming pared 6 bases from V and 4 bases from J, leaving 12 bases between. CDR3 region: CASREVQVTEAFF. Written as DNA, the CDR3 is TGTGCCAGCAGGGAGGTGCAGGTCACTGAAGCTTTCTTT.

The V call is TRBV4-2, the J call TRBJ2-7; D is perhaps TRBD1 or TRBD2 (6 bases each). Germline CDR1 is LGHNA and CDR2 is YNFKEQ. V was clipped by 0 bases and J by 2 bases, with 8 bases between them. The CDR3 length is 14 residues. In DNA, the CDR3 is TGTGCCAGCAGCCAAGAGGGGGGCCCCTACGAGCAGTACTTC. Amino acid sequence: CASSQEGGPYEQYF.

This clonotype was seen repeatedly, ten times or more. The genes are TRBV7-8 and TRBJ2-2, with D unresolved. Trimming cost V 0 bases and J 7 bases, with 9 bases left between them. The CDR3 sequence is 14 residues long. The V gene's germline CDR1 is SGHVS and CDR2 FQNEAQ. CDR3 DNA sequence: TGTGCCAGCAGCTTAGCTAGCTGGAACGGGGAGCTGTTTTTT. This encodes CASSLASWNGELFF.

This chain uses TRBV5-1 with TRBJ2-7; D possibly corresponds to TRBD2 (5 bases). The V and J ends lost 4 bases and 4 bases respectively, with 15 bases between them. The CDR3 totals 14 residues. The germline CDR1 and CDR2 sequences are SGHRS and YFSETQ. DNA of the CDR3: TGCGCCAGCAGCCCGACCGATGGAGGATACGAGCAGTACTTC. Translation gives CASSPTDGGYEQYF.

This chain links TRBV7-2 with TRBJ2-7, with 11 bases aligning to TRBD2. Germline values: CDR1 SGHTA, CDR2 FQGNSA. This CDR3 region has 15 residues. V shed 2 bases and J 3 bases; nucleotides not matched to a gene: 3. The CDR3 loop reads CASSLSGTSGYEQYF. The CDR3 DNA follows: TGTGCCAGCAGCTTATCGGGGACTAGCGGCTACGAGCAGTACTTC.